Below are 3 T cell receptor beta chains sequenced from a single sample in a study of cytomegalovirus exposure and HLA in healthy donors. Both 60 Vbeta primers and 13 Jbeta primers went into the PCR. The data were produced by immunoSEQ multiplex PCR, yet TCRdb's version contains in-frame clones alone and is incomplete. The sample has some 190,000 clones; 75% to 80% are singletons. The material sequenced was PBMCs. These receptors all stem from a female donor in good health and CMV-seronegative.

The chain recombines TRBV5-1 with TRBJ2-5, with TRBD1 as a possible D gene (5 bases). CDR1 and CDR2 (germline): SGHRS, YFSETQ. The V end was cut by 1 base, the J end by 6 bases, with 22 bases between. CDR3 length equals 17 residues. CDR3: CASSLSSTGSPLQTQYF. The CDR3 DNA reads TGCGCCAGCAGCTTGAGCAGTACAGGATCTCCTCTACAGACCCAGTACTTC.

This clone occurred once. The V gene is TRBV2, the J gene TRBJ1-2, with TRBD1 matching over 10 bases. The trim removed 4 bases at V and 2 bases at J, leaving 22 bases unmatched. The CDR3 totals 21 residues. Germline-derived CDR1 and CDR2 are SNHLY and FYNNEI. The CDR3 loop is CASSGWISGTGVPHSNYGYTF. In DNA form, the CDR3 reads TGTGCCAGCAGTGGTTGGATCTCCGGGACAGGGGTTCCCCACTCAAACTATGGCTACACCTTC.

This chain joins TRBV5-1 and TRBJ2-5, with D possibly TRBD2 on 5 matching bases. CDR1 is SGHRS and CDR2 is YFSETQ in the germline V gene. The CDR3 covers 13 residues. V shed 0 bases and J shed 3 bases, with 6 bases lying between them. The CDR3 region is CASSLGGEETQYF. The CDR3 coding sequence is TGCGCCAGCAGCTTGGGGGGAGAAGAGACCCAGTACTTC.